These T cell receptor beta chains were read from a single sample in a study of OX40 agonist ivuxolimab in advanced cancers. Data came from immunoSEQ multiplex PCR; TCRdb stores just in-frame clones and leaves some out. The table shows 35,000 to 50,000 clones, with 82% occurring only once. Sequenced material: CD4+ or CD8+ T cells sorted from blood, taken in a trial of the OX40 agonist ivuxolimab. The source of these receptors is an adult with an advanced solid tumor such as melanoma, head and neck, liver or kidney cancer. The conserved cysteine and the conserved F or W are not part of the CDR3 here. D genes are given only for firm matches.

d_gene	v_gene	j_gene	CDR3aa
NA	TRBV19	TRBJ1-5	ASSYRVSYSNQPQH
TRBD1	TRBV11-1	TRBJ1-6	ASSGRDRGHLH
NA	TRBV27	TRBJ2-1	ASTPGDEQF
NA	TRBV6-5	TRBJ2-2	ASSYVELAGELF
NA	TRBV18	TRBJ2-3	ASSQSTDTQY
NA	TRBV6-5	TRBJ2-1	ASSWTGYNEQF
TRBD2	TRBV27	NA	ASSLTVGLAGVDEQY
TRBD2	TRBV7-3	TRBJ2-5	ASSPGLALGETQY
NA	TRBV19	TRBJ1-2	ASSLRALSMGYT
NA	TRBV27	TRBJ2-7	ASSLGRRGDEQY
TRBD1	TRBV30	TRBJ2-3	ACDRGSTDTQY
NA	TRBV19	TRBJ1-1	ASSTPIQSSMNTEAF
NA	TRBV14	TRBJ1-1	ASSHLQIPTEAF
TRBD2	TRBV2	TRBJ2-7	ASGTSGHYEQY
NA	TRBV18	TRBJ1-2	ASSPGAYGYT
NA	TRBV19	TRBJ2-1	ASSTGRVYNEQF
NA	TRBV29-1	TRBJ1-1	SVESLSAVYAEAF
TRBD1	TRBV5-3	TRBJ2-1	ASSPPGGYYNEQF
NA	TRBV27	TRBJ1-5	ASSLWFNQPQH
NA	TRBV28	TRBJ2-2	ASSTGSTGELF
NA	TRBV6-1	TRBJ2-2	ASSALAFPPNTGELF
TRBD2	TRBV7-6	TRBJ2-1	ASSFGRSSVENEQF
NA	TRBV10-3	TRBJ1-5	AISESFREGNQPQH
NA	TRBV27	TRBJ2-1	ASSLSVPHNEQF
TRBD2	TRBV7-9	TRBJ2-2	ASSWVGLAENTGELF
TRBD1	TRBV7-9	TRBJ1-5	ASSLAGTGYNQPQH
NA	TRBV28	TRBJ1-6	ASKGEYGTTVSPLH
TRBD1	TRBV29-1	TRBJ2-4	SVEFRGRELAKNIQY
NA	TRBV6-5	TRBJ1-5	ASSYSTAESGHQH
TRBD1	TRBV30	TRBJ1-4	AWSAGTGTEKLF
NA	TRBV7-2	TRBJ1-1	ASSPRGQGEAF
TRBD2	TRBV7-2	TRBJ2-5	ASSPARGGAFETQY
TRBD1	TRBV5-1	TRBJ2-1	ASSLGQGSNEQF
NA	TRBV29-1	TRBJ1-1	SAGGTANTEAF
TRBD1	TRBV5-6	TRBJ1-1	ASSPETGLEAEAF
NA	TRBV29-1	TRBJ1-5	SVGEGVAIAQH
NA	TRBV6-5	TRBJ2-7	ASSWGYEQY
NA	TRBV9	TRBJ2-1	ASSVDPKNNEQF
NA	TRBV21-1	TRBJ2-1	ASFWNPPTRTGDPNTNEQF
TRBD1	TRBV5-6	TRBJ2-7	ASSYRDRGFEQY
NA	TRBV15	TRBJ2-7	ATSRDKLNSYEQY
NA	TRBV11-2	TRBJ2-1	ASSLGLGADEQF
NA	TRBV6-1	TRBJ2-2	ASSDGTPTGELF